This T cell receptor (beta chain) came from a study of cytomegalovirus exposure and HLA in healthy donors. Study-wide context: In a previous analysis, some 120 million unique TCR beta sequences were found from roughly 180 million T cells. Study-wide points: Sequencing likely produced, as an artifact, a cluster of highly shared sequence variants. In a later analysis, a missense DCLRE1C variant was linked to TCR beta V- and J-gene trimming. Three CMV-associated chains proved CMV antigen-specific in vitro.

The CDR3 has 16 amino acids. CDR1 is SGHTA and CDR2 is FQGNSA in the germline V gene. V shed 5 bases and J 2 bases; nucleotides not matched to a gene: 6. The primer mix had 60 Vbeta and 13 Jbeta primers. TCRdb's table, derived via immunoSEQ multiplex PCR, lists solely in-frame clones and lacks some. The sample lists over 150,000 clones, about 69% occurring once. Concerning this clone itself: Its antigen is undetermined.

Sequenced input: PBMCs. The chain uses TRBV7-2 and TRBJ2-7, with 13 bases aligning to TRBD2. This receptor was obtained from a man aged 30 to 39 in good health and CMV-seropositive. The CDR3 DNA reads TGTGCCAGCAGCAGGACTAGCGGGGGCCTTCCCTACGAGCAGTACTTC. The encoded protein is CASSRTSGGLPYEQYF.